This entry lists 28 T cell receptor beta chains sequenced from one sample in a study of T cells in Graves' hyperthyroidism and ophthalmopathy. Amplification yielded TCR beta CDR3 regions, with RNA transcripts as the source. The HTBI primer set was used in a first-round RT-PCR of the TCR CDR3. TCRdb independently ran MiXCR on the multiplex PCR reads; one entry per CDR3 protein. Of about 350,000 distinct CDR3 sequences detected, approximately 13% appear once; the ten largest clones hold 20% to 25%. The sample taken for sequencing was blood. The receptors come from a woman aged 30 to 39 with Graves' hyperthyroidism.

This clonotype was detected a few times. CDR3 nucleotide sequence: TGTGCCTGGACCCCCGGACACCACAATGAGCAGTTCTTC. Protein product: CAWTPGHHNEQFF. The chain employs TRBV30 and TRBJ2-1; a weak D match, TRBD1 (5 bases). V dropped 4 bases and J dropped 5 bases, with 12 bases sitting between them. Germline V CDR1 and CDR2: GTSNPN, SVGIG (reference sequence). The CDR3 has 13 amino acids.

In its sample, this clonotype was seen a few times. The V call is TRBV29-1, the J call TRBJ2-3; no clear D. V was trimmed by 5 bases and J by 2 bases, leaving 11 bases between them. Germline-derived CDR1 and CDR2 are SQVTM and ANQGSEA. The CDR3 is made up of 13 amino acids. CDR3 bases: TGCAGCGTTTATGAGGCTTTCACAGATACGCAGTATTTT. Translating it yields CSVYEAFTDTQYF.

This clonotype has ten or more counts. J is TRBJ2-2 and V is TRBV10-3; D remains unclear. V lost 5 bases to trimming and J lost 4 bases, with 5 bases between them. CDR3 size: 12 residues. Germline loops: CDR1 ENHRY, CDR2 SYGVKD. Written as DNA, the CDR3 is TGTGCCATCAGTAGGACCACCGGGGAGCTGTTTTTT. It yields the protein CAISRTTGELFF.

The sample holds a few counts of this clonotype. The CDR3 here is CASSQMGGYGYEQYF. The CDR3 nucleotides are TGTGCCAGCAGCCAAATGGGGGGTTACGGCTACGAGCAGTACTTC. This rearrangement joins TRBV3-1 to TRBJ2-7; D might be TRBD2 (6 bases). The V gene's germline CDR1 is LGHDT and CDR2 YNNKEL (reference sequence). The CDR3 has 15 amino acids. Trimming removed 2 bases at V and 3 bases at J, with 14 bases between.

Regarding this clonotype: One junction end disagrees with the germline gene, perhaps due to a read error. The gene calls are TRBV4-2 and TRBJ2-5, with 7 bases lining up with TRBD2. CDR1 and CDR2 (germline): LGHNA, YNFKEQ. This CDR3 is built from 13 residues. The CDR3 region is CASSPRLAETRYF. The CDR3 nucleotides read TGTGCCAGCAGCCCGCGACTAGCAGAGACCCGGTACTTC.

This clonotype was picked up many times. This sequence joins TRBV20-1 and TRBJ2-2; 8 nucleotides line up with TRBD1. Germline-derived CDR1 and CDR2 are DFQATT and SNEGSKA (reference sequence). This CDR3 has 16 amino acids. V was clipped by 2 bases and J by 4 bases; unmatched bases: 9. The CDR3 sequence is CSARPPGQGGTGELFF. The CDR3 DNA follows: TGCAGTGCTAGACCTCCCGGACAGGGAGGCACCGGGGAGCTGTTTTTT.

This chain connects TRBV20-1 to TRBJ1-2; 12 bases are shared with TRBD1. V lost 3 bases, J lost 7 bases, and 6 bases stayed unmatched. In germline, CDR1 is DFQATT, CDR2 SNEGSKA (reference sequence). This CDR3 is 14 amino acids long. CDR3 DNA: TGCAGTGCTAGCCCCGGGACAGGGGGCACTGGCTACACCTTC. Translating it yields CSASPGTGGTGYTF.

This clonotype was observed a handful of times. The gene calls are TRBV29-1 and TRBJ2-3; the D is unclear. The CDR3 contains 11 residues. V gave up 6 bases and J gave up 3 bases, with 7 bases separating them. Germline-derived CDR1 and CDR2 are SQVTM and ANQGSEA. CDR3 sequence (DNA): TGCAGCGTCTCTAAGACAGATACGCAGTATTTT. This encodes CSVSKTDTQYF.

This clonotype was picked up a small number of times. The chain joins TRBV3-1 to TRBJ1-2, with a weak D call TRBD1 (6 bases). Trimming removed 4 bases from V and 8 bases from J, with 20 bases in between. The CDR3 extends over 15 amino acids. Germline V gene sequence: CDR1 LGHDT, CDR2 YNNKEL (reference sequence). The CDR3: CASSPAGVSPNGYTF. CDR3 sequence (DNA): TGTGCCAGCAGCCCTGCAGGGGTTTCCCCGAACGGCTACACCTTC.

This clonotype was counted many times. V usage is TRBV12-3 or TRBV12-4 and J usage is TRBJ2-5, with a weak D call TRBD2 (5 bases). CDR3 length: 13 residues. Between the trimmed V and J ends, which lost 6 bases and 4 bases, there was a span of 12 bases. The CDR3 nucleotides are TGTGCCAGCAGGGGTACTAGATTAGAGACCCAGTACTTC. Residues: CASRGTRLETQYF.

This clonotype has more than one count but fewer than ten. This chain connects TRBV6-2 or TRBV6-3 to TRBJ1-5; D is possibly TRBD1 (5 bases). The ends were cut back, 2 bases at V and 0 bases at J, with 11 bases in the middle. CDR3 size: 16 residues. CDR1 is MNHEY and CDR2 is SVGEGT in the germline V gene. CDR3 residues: CASSYGGHGSNQPQHF. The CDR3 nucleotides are TGTGCCAGCAGTTACGGGGGTCACGGTAGCAATCAGCCCCAGCATTTT.

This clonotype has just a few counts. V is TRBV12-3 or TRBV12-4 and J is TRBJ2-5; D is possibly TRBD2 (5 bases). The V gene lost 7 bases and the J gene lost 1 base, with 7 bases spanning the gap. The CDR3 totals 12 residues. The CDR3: CASTAGQETQYF. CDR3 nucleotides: TGTGCCAGCACCGCGGGCCAAGAGACCCAGTACTTC.

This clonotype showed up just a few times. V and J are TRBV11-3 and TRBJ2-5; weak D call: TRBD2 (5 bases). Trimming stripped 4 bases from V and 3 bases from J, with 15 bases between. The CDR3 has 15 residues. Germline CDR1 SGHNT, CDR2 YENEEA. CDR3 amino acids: CASSSDGKREETQYF. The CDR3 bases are TGTGCCAGCAGCTCGGACGGGAAAAGGGAAGAGACCCAGTACTTC.

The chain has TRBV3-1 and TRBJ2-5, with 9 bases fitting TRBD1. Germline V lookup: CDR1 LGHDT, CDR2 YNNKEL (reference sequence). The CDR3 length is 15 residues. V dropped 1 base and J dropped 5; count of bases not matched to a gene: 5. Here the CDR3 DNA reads TGTGCCAGCAGCCAAGCCACAGGGGGCAGGGAGACCCAGTACTTC. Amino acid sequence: CASSQATGGRETQYF.

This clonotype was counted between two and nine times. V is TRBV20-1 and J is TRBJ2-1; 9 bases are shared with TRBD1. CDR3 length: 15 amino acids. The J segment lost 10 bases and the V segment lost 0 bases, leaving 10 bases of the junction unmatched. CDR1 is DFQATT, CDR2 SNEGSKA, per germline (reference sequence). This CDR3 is CSARDRGTGIREQFF. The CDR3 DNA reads TGCAGTGCTAGAGATCGCGGGACAGGGATTAGGGAGCAGTTCTTC.

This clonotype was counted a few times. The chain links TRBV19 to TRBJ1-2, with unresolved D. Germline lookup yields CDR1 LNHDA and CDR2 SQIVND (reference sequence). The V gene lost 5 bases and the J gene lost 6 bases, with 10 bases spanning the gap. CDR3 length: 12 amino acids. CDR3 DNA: TGTGCCAGTAGTCCAAGGGAGAATGGCTACACCTTC. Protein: CASSPRENGYTF.

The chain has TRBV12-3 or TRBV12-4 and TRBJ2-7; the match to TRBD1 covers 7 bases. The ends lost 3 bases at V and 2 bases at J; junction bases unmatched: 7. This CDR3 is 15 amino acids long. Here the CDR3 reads CASSFGDRSTYEQYF. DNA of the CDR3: TGTGCCAGCAGTTTCGGGGACAGAAGTACCTACGAGCAGTACTTC.

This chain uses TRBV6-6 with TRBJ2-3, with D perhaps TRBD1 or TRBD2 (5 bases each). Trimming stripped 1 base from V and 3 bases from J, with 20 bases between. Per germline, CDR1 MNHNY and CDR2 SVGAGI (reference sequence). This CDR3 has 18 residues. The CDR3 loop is CASSYWGSKAWGTDTQYF. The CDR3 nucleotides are TGTGCCAGCAGTTACTGGGGGTCTAAAGCCTGGGGTACAGATACGCAGTATTTT.

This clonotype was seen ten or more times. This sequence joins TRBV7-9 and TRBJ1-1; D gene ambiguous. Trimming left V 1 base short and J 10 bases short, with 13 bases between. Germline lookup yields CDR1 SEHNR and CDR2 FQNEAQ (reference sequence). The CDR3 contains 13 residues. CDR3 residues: CASSLDVGAAAFF. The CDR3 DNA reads TGTGCCAGCAGCTTAGATGTCGGCGCCGCAGCTTTCTTT.

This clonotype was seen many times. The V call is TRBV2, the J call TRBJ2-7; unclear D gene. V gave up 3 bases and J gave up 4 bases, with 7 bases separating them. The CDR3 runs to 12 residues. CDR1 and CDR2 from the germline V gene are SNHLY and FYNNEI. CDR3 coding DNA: TGTGCCAGCAGTGATGAAGCTTACGAGCAGTACTTC. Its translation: CASSDEAYEQYF.

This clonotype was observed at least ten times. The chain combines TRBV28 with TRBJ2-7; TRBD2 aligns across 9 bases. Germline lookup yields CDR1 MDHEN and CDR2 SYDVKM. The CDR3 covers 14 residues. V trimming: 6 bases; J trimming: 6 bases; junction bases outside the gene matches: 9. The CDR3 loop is CASRVGLATGEQYF. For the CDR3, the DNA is TGTGCCAGCAGGGTTGGACTAGCGACGGGCGAGCAGTACTTC.

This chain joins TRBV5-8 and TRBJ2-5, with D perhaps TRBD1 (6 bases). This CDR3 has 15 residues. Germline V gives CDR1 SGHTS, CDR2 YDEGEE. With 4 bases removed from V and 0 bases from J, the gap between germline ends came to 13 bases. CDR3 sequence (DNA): TGTGCCAGCAGCCCCATCGACAGGTACCAAGAGACCCAGTACTTC. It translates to CASSPIDRYQETQYF.

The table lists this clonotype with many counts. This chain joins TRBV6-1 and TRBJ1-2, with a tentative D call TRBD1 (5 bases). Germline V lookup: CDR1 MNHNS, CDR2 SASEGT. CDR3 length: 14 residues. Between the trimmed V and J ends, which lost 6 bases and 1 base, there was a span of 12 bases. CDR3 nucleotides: TGTGCCAGCAGGAAGACAGATAGTAACTATGGCTACACCTTC. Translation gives CASRKTDSNYGYTF.

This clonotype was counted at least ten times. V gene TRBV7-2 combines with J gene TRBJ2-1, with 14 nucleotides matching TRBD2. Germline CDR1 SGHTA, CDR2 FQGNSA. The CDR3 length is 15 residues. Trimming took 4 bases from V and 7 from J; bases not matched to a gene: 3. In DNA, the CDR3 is TGTGCCAGCAGCTCCCGGACTAGCGGGAGGAATGAGCAGTTCTTC. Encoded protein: CASSSRTSGRNEQFF.

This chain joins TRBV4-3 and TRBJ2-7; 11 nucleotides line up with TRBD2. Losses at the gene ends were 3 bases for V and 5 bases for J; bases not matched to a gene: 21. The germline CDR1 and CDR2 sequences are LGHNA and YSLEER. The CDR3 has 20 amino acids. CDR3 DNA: TGCGCCAGCAGCCACGTCGACTTACGGGACAAGTCTAGCGGGAGGCACGAGCAGTACTTC. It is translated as CASSHVDLRDKSSGRHEQYF.

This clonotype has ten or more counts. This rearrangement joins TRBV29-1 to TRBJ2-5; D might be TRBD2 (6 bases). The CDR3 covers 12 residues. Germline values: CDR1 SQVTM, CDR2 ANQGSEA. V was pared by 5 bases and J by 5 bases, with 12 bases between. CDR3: CSVIGSGETQYF. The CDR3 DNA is TGCAGCGTTATCGGGAGTGGTGAGACCCAGTACTTC.

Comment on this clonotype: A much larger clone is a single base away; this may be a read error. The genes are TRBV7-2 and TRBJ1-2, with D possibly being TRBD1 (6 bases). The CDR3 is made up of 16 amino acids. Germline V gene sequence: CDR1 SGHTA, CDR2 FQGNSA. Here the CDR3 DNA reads TGTGCCAGCAGCTTATCCTTCGGGGGGGCCGACTATGGCTACAGCTTC. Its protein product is CASSLSFGGADYGYSF.

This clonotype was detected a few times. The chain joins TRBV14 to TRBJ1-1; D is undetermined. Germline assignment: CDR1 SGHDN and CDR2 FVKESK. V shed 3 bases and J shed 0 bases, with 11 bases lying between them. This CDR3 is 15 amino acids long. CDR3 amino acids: CASSQVGAMNTEAFF. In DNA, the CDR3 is TGTGCCAGCAGCCAGGTGGGAGCAATGAACACTGAAGCTTTCTTT.